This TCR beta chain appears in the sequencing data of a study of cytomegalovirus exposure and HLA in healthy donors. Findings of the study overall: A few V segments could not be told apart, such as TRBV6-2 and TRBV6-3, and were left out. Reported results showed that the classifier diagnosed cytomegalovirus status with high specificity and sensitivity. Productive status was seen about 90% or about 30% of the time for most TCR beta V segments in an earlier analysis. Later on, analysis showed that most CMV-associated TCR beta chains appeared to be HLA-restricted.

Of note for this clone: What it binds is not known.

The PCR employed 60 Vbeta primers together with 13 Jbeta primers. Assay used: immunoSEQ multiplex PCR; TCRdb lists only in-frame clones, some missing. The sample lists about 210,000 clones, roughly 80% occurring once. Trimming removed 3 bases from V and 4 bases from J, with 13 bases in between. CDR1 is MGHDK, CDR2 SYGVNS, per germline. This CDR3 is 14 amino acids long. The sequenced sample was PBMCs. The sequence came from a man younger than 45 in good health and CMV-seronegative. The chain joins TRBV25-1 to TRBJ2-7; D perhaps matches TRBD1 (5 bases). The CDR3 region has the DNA TGTGCCAGCAGTGAGTATGGCCCAGGGTACGAGCAGTACTTC. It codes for CASSEYGPGYEQYF.